This T cell receptor beta chain came from a study of blood T cell repertoires in COVID-19. Study overall: Collection of acute and convalescent COVID-19 samples took place in the United States, Italy and Spain. PBMCs, B-cell-depleted T cells, or T cells were the source of the cDNA or gDNA that made up the material.

There are 11 residues in the CDR3. Trimming took 8 bases from V and 7 from J, leaving 8 bases between them. The V gene's germline CDR1 is LNHDA and CDR2 SQIVND (reference sequence). Method: immunoSEQ multiplex PCR; TCRdb's copy keeps in-frame clones and lacks some. The table records around 23,000 clones, 90% of them present only once. The genes are TRBV19 and TRBJ2-2; TRBD1 might be the D (5 bases). This sequence originates from a human donor in a cohort sampled during active COVID-19. Sequencing was done on a sample of peripheral blood. CDR3 protein: CASQGYGELFF. As DNA, the CDR3 is TGTGCCAGTCAGGGATACGGGGAGCTGTTTTTT.